These T cell receptor beta chains were read from a single sample in a study of blood T cell repertoires in COVID-19. TCRdb's table, derived via immunoSEQ multiplex PCR, lists solely in-frame clones and lacks some. Among 150,000 to 200,000 clones listed, about 93% were seen once. Specimen: peripheral blood. The receptors were sampled from a woman between 45 and 65 years old with acute or convalescent COVID-19. The CDR3 runs from the conserved cysteine through the conserved F or W. Each record gives: CDR3 protein, CDR3 DNA, J gene, clone size, V gene, D gene. A D gene is named only where the DNA matches it firmly. Rows give clone size only sometimes, using once, few, many, or a class for an expanded clone.

CASSSGTGISYNEQFF,TGTGCCAGCAGCTCCGGGACAGGGATCTCCTACAATGAGCAGTTCTTC,TRBJ2-1,NA,TRBV7-6,TRBD1
CASSLGGQETQYF,TGTGCCAGCAGCTTAGGCGGCCAAGAGACCCAGTACTTC,TRBJ2-5,NA,TRBV13,NA
CAISESPFETGTEAFF,TGTGCCATCAGTGAGTCCCCGTTTGAGACAGGGACCGAAGCTTTCTTT,TRBJ1-1,NA,TRBV10-3,TRBD1
CASSLATGGSGANVLTF,TGTGCCAGCAGCTTAGCAACAGGGGGTTCTGGGGCCAACGTCCTGACTTTC,TRBJ2-6,NA,TRBV7-8,TRBD1
CASSRTGNQPQHF,TGTGCCAGCAGCCGGACAGGCAATCAGCCCCAGCATTTT,TRBJ1-5,NA,TRBV3-1/TRBV3-2,NA
CASSLAQGSGELFF,TGTGCCAGCAGCTTAGCGCAGGGATCCGGGGAGCTGTTTTTT,TRBJ2-2,NA,TRBV7-2,NA
CASSFRGGAGEKLFF,TGTGCCAGCAGCTTTAGAGGGGGCGCGGGTGAAAAACTGTTTTTT,TRBJ1-4,NA,TRBV3-1/TRBV3-2,TRBD1
CASTSLGDSNSPLHF,TGTGCCAGCACCTCCCTCGGGGACAGTAATTCACCCCTCCACTTT,TRBJ1-6,NA,TRBV7-2,TRBD1
CATTGQPTDQPQHF,TGTGCCACTACGGGACAGCCCACGGATCAGCCCCAGCATTTT,TRBJ1-5,NA,TRBV28,TRBD1
CASSPQVAVPEAFF,TGTGCCAGCTCACCGCAGGTGGCTGTTCCTGAAGCTTTCTTT,TRBJ1-1,NA,TRBV18,NA
CASSLKRTTTYSNQPQHF,TGTGCCAGCAGCTTAAAACGGACTACAACATATAGCAATCAGCCCCAGCATTTT,TRBJ1-5,NA,TRBV7-3,NA
CASSERTDYGYTF,TGTGCCAGCAGTGAAAGGACAGACTATGGCTACACCTTC,TRBJ1-2,NA,TRBV6-1,NA
CASSETGDNEQFF,TGTGCCAGCAGCGAAACAGGGGACAATGAGCAGTTCTTC,TRBJ2-1,NA,TRBV3-1/TRBV3-2,TRBD1
CASSIAPEKLFF,TGTGCCAGTAGTATAGCTCCCGAAAAACTGTTTTTT,TRBJ1-4,NA,TRBV19,NA
CASSSEGDSNQPQHF,TGTGCCAGCAGCTCCGAAGGGGATAGCAATCAGCCCCAGCATTTT,TRBJ1-5,NA,TRBV4-2,NA
CASSTGTGYGYTF,TGTGCCAGCAGCACGGGGACAGGGTATGGCTACACCTTC,TRBJ1-2,NA,TRBV7-3,TRBD1
CASSLASGSLYNEQFF,TGTGCCAGCAGTTTAGCTAGCGGGAGCCTTTACAATGAGCAGTTCTTC,TRBJ2-1,once,TRBV27,TRBD2
CASSSPGRNYGYTF,TGTGCCAGCAGTTCCCCGGGAAGGAACTATGGCTACACCTTC,TRBJ1-2,NA,TRBV6-5,NA
CASGLVMSDRGYTEAFF,TGTGCTAGTGGTTTGGTAATGTCGGACAGGGGTTACACTGAAGCTTTCTTT,TRBJ1-1,NA,TRBV12-5,TRBD1
CASTGQGGIHEQYF,TGTGCCAGCACTGGACAGGGAGGCATCCACGAGCAGTACTTC,TRBJ2-7,NA,TRBV2,TRBD1
CASSRTSGSYEQYF,TGTGCCAGCAGCCGGACTAGCGGGAGTTACGAGCAGTACTTC,TRBJ2-7,NA,TRBV7-9,TRBD2
CASSVESSSGNTIYF,TGTGCCAGCAGTGTGGAGTCTAGCTCTGGAAACACCATATATTTT,TRBJ1-3,NA,TRBV2,NA
CASSPGGTSEQFF,TGTGCCAGCTCACCAGGAGGGACTAGTGAGCAGTTCTTC,TRBJ2-1,once,TRBV18,TRBD2
CASTGANTGELFF,TGTGCCAGCACAGGGGCGAACACCGGGGAGCTGTTTTTT,TRBJ2-2,NA,TRBV2,NA
CASSARQGGNSPLHF,TGTGCCAGCAGCGCTCGACAGGGTGGTAATTCACCCCTCCACTTT,TRBJ1-6,NA,TRBV11-1,TRBD1
CASSQDTGSTGELFF,TGCGCCAGCAGCCAAGATACGGGGAGCACCGGGGAGCTGTTTTTT,TRBJ2-2,NA,TRBV4-3,NA
CASSYRQNTDTQYF,TGTGCCAGCAGCTATCGACAGAACACAGATACGCAGTATTTT,TRBJ2-3,NA,TRBV7-9,NA
CASSEYLDSVYSNQPQHF,TGTGCCAGCAGTGAGTATTTGGACAGTGTCTATAGCAATCAGCCCCAGCATTTT,TRBJ1-5,NA,TRBV2,NA
CASSQTPGLGLEQFF,TGCGCCAGCAGCCAAACCCCGGGACTAGGTCTTGAGCAGTTCTTC,TRBJ2-1,NA,TRBV4-3,TRBD2
CASRREWGENIQYF,TGTGCCAGCAGGCGGGAGTGGGGCGAAAACATTCAGTACTTC,TRBJ2-4,NA,TRBV2,TRBD2
CASSITLDRPLHF,TGTGCCAGTAGTATAACCCTTGACAGACCCCTCCACTTT,TRBJ1-6,NA,TRBV19,NA
CASSLEGGLAIEQYF,TGTGCCAGCAGCTTAGAGGGGGGACTAGCCATCGAGCAGTACTTC,TRBJ2-7,NA,TRBV7-9,TRBD2
CASSDSYTEAFF,TGTGCCAGCAGTGATAGCTATACTGAAGCTTTCTTT,TRBJ1-1,NA,TRBV2,NA
CASSQAEGTNYGYTF,TGCGCCAGCAGCCAAGCCGAGGGAACGAACTATGGCTACACCTTC,TRBJ1-2,once,TRBV4-1,NA
CASGHTNADEAFF,TGTGCCAGCGGTCATACGAATGCGGATGAAGCTTTCTTT,TRBJ1-1,NA,TRBV4-2,NA
CASSLTGYGQPQHF,TGCGCCAGCAGCTTGACAGGGTATGGTCAGCCCCAGCATTTT,TRBJ1-5,NA,TRBV4-1,TRBD1
CASSSTGDDYNEQFF,TGTGCCAGCAGCTCCACGGGGGACGACTACAATGAGCAGTTCTTC,TRBJ2-1,NA,TRBV11-2,NA
CAWSVTGQAKQYF,TGTGCCTGGAGTGTAACCGGACAGGCGAAGCAGTACTTC,TRBJ2-7,NA,TRBV30,TRBD1
CSTRGSSGRSPYNEQFF,TGCAGCACCCGCGGTAGTAGCGGGAGGAGTCCTTACAATGAGCAGTTCTTC,TRBJ2-1,NA,TRBV29-1,TRBD2
CASSQEGQLSGNTIYF,TGCGCCAGCAGCCAAGAAGGACAACTCTCTGGAAACACCATATATTTT,TRBJ1-3,NA,TRBV4-3,NA
CASSEASLAGGHRDF,TGTGCCAGCAGTGAAGCGTCGCTAGCGGGAGGCCACAGGGACTTC,TRBJ2-7,once,TRBV6-1,TRBD2
CATSDETGAGGYTF,TGTGCCACCAGTGATGAAACAGGGGCTGGGGGCTACACCTTC,TRBJ1-2,NA,TRBV24-1,TRBD1
CSAIEYGPKRGEQYF,TGCAGTGCTATTGAATACGGACCAAAAAGGGGCGAGCAGTACTTC,TRBJ2-7,NA,TRBV20-1,NA
CASSFSGTGELFF,TGTGCCAGCAGCTTTTCGGGGACCGGGGAGCTGTTTTTT,TRBJ2-2,NA,TRBV7-9,NA
CAATGTGPRANSPLHF,TGTGCCGCTACGGGGACAGGGCCTCGGGCAAATTCACCCCTCCACTTT,TRBJ1-6,NA,TRBV10-3,TRBD1
CASSPRGQTNEKLFF,TGTGCCAGCAGCCCGAGGGGACAAACTAATGAAAAACTGTTTTTT,TRBJ1-4,NA,TRBV9,NA
CASSPNGGQETQYF,TGTGCCAGCTCACCAAACGGGGGACAAGAGACCCAGTACTTC,TRBJ2-5,once,TRBV18,NA
CASSFPLAEGADTQYF,TGTGCCAGCAGTTTTCCCCTAGCGGAGGGGGCAGATACGCAGTATTTT,TRBJ2-3,NA,TRBV28,NA
CAWARGWLGELFF,TGTGCCTGGGCCAGGGGGTGGTTAGGGGAGCTGTTTTTT,TRBJ2-2,few,TRBV30,TRBD1
CASSLQGSNGYTF,TGTGCCAGCAGCTTGCAGGGGTCCAATGGCTACACCTTC,TRBJ1-2,NA,TRBV5-6,NA
CASSQGQGLNEKLFF,TGCGCCAGCAGCCAAGGGCAGGGCCTCAATGAAAAACTGTTTTTT,TRBJ1-4,NA,TRBV4-3,NA
CASSYRGSEKLFF,TGTGCCAGCAGTTACAGGGGGAGTGAAAAACTGTTTTTT,TRBJ1-4,NA,TRBV6-5,NA
CASSPQQGDNSPLHF,TGTGCCAGCAGCCCCCAACAGGGGGACAATTCACCCCTCCACTTT,TRBJ1-6,NA,TRBV5-4,TRBD1
CASSRDRGHSPLHF,TGTGCCAGCAGCCGGGACAGGGGACATTCACCCCTCCACTTT,TRBJ1-6,NA,TRBV7-9,TRBD1
CASSLSGNQETQYF,TGCGCCAGCAGCTTGTCAGGAAACCAAGAGACCCAGTACTTC,TRBJ2-5,NA,TRBV5-1,NA
CASKDGIQGNQPQHF,TGTGCCAGCAAAGACGGGATACAGGGGAATCAGCCCCAGCATTTT,TRBJ1-5,NA,TRBV28,TRBD1
CASSYGDQPQHF,TGTGCCAGCAGTTACGGAGATCAGCCCCAGCATTTT,TRBJ1-5,few,TRBV6-6,NA
CSVPGGGDSLTTEAFF,TGCAGCGTTCCCGGTGGCGGGGACAGCCTTACGACTGAAGCTTTCTTT,TRBJ1-1,NA,TRBV29-1,TRBD1
CASSFSRAGGLNTEAFF,TGTGCCAGCAGCTTCTCTCGGGCAGGGGGATTGAACACTGAAGCTTTCTTT,TRBJ1-1,NA,TRBV7-2,TRBD1